What follows is one T cell receptor beta chain and its context. Its antigen remains unidentified. This record comes from a study of blood T cells in healthy people across ages. Study findings and constraints: A roughly linear fall in TCR beta diversity per million T cells was seen with increasing age. The long-lived group displayed more naive CD4+ cells, plus higher diversity, than the aged donors did.

The length of the CDR3 is 14 residues. The V gene's germline CDR1 is SEHNR and CDR2 FQNEAQ (reference sequence). Trimming cost V 4 bases and J 9 bases; bases outside gene matches: 8. With a J-beta primer mix and a sample-barcoded 5' primer, a second PCR ran 7 to 11 cycles. TCRdb re-derived calls from the 5' RACE reads in MiXCR, one entry per CDR3 protein. The table lists nearly 1 million distinct CDR3 sequences, just over 50% of them singletons. Peripheral blood was drawn, approximately 9.5 milliliters per donor. The sequencing input was blood. The V and J genes are TRBV7-9 and TRBJ2-1, with TRBD2 matching 8 bases. This sequence was found in a woman aged 55-70 years in good health. The CDR3 DNA is TGTGCCAGCAGCTCACGACTAGCGCCGGGTGAGCAGTTCTTC. Its translation: CASSSRLAPGEQFF.